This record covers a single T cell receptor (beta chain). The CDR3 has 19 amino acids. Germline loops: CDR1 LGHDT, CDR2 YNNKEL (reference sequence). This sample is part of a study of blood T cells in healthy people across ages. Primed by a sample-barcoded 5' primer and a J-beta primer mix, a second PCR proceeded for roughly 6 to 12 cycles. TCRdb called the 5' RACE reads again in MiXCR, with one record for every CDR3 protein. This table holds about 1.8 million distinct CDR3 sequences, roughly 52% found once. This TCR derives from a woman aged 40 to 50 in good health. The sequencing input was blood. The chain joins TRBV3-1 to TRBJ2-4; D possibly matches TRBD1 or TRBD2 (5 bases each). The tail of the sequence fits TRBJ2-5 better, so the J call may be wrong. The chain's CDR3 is CASSQRTSLADRNQETQYF. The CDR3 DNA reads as TGTGCCAGCAGCCAACGGACAAGTCTAGCCGATCGAAACCAAGAGACCCAGTACTTC.